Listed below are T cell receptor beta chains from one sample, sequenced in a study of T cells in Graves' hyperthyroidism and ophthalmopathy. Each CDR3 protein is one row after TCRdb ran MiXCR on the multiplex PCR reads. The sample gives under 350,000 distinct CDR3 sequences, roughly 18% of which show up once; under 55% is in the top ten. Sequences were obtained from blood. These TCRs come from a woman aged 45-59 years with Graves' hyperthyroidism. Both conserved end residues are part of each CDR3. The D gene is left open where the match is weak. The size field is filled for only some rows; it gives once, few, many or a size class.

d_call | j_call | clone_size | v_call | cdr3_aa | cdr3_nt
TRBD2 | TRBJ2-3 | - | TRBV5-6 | CASSPRGSGATDTQYF | TGTGCCAGCAGCCCCCGTGGTAGCGGGGCCACAGATACGCAGTATTTT
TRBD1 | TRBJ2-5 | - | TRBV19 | CASSIPPAQGARVETQYF | TGTGCCAGTAGTATCCCCCCTGCACAGGGGGCGCGGGTTGAGACCCAGTACTTC
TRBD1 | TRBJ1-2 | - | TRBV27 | CASRKDRVLNYGYTF | TGTGCCAGCAGAAAGGACAGGGTTCTCAACTATGGCTACACCTTC
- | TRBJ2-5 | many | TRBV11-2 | CASSRRTAGETQYF | TGTGCCAGCAGCCGAAGGACAGCCGGAGAGACCCAGTACTTC
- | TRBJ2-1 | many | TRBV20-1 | CSARDETGAQEQFF | TGCAGTGCTAGAGATGAGACGGGAGCACAAGAGCAGTTCTTC
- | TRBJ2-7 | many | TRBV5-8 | CASSLEDEQYF | TGTGCCAGCAGCTTGGAAGACGAGCAGTACTTC
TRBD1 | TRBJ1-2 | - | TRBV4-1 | CASSQDQTGGVGYTF | TGCGCCAGCAGCCAAGATCAGACAGGGGGTGTTGGCTACACCTTC
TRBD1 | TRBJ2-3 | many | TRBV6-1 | CASSEFEGATSDTQYF | TGTGCCAGCAGTGAATTCGAGGGGGCCACCTCAGATACGCAGTATTTT
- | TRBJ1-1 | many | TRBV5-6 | CASSPRQQREAFF | TGTGCCAGCAGCCCCAGACAACAGCGTGAAGCTTTCTTT
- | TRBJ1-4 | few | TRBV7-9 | CASSRAPTNEKLFF | TGTGCCAGCAGCCGAGCCCCCACTAATGAAAAACTGTTTTTT
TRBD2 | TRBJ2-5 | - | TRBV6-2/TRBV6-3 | CASSYRAGASETQYF | TGTGCCAGCAGTTACCGGGCGGGAGCATCGGAGACCCAGTACTTC
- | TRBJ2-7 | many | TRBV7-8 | CASSLTERDEQYF | TGTGCCAGCAGCTTAACCGAGCGTGACGAGCAGTACTTC
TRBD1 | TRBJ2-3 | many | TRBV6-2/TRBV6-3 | CASSYGQGATDTQYF | TGTGCCAGCAGTTACGGGCAGGGGGCCACAGATACGCAGTATTTT
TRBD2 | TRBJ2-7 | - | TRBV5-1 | CASTRSSGRTEQYF | TGCGCCAGCACCCGATCTAGCGGGAGGACCGAGCAGTACTTC
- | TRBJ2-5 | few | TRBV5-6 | CASSWGVQETQYF | TGTGCCAGCAGCTGGGGGGTCCAAGAGACCCAGTACTTC
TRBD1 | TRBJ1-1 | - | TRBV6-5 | CASSYSWRGPNSNTEAFF | TGTGCCAGCAGTTACTCGTGGAGGGGGCCAAATTCGAACACTGAAGCTTTCTTT
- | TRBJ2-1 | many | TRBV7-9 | CASSLDTYNEQFF | TGTGCCAGCAGCTTGGACACCTACAATGAGCAGTTCTTC
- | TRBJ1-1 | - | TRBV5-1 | CASSLAGLETEAFF | TGCGCCAGCAGCTTGGCTGGGTTGGAAACTGAAGCTTTCTTT
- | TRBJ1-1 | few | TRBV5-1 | CASSSWDTNTEAFF | TGCGCCAGCAGCTCTTGGGACACAAACACTGAAGCTTTCTTT
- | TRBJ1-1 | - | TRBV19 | CASRLHSNTEAFF | TGTGCCAGTAGGCTACATTCGAACACTGAAGCTTTCTTT
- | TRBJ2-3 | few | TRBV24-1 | CATRGGGTDTQYF | TGTGCCACTCGGGGCGGGGGCACAGATACGCAGTATTTT
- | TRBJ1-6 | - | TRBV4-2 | CASSQVVSARVDSPLHF | TGTGCCAGCAGCCAAGTAGTCTCCGCAAGGGTAGATTCACCCCTCCACTTT
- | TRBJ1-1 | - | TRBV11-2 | CASSPYRVNTEAFF | TGTGCCAGCAGCCCCTACAGGGTGAACACTGAAGCTTTCTTT
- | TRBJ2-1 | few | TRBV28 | CASDGVQSNEQFF | TGTGCCAGCGACGGGGTTCAGTCCAATGAGCAGTTCTTC
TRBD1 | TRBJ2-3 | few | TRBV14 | CASSLLQGQSTDTQYF | TGTGCCAGCAGCCTCCTTCAGGGACAGAGCACAGATACGCAGTATTTT
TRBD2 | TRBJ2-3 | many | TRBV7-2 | CASSPRVAGGRGTQYF | TGTGCCAGCAGCCCGCGGGTAGCGGGAGGACGGGGAACGCAGTATTTT
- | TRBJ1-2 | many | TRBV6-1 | CASRDLLDYGYTF | TGTGCCAGCAGGGACTTATTGGACTATGGCTACACCTTC
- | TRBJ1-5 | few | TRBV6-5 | CASSYDLGTNVNQPQHF | TGTGCCAGCAGTTACGACCTCGGGACGAATGTCAATCAGCCCCAGCATTTT
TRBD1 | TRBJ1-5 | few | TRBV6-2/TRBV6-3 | CASRKGTGEWEPQHF | TGTGCCAGCAGAAAAGGGACAGGGGAGTGGGAGCCCCAGCATTTT
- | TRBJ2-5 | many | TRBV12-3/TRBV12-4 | CASSLMWGQETQYF | TGTGCCAGCAGTTTAATGTGGGGCCAAGAGACCCAGTACTTC
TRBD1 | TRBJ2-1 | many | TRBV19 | CASSRRTGSVYNEQFF | TGTGCCAGTAGTCGGCGGACAGGGTCCGTATACAATGAGCAGTTCTTC
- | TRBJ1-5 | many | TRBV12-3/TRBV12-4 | CASSLRTAGQPQHF | TGTGCCAGCAGTTTGAGGACGGCGGGTCAGCCCCAGCATTTT
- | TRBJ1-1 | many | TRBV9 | CASSSGQNTEAFF | TGTGCCAGCAGCTCGGGACAGAACACTGAAGCTTTCTTT
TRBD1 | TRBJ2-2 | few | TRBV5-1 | CASSWGTGDTGELFF | TGCGCCAGCAGCTGGGGGACAGGGGACACCGGGGAGCTGTTTTTT
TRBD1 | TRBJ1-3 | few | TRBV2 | CASSPTGPTIYF | TGTGCCAGCAGTCCGACAGGGCCCACCATATATTTT
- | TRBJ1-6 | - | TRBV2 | CATGHLRDNSPLHF | TGTGCCACAGGACACCTACGGGATAATTCACCCCTCCACTTT
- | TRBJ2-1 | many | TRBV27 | CASSLSGAGNEQFF | TGTGCCAGCAGTTTATCGGGAGCTGGCAATGAGCAGTTCTTC
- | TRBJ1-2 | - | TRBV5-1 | CASSLMAGYGYTF | TGCGCCAGCAGCTTGATGGCAGGGTATGGCTACACCTTC
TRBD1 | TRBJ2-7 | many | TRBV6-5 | CASSYSKGGMGEQYF | TGTGCCAGCAGTTACTCGAAAGGGGGCATGGGCGAGCAGTACTTC
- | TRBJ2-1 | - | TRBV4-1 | CASSLVGAYNEQFF | TGCGCCAGCAGCCTGGTTGGGGCCTACAATGAGCAGTTCTTC
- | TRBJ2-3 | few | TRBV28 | CASSFRSWGTDTQYF | TGTGCCAGCAGTTTCCGCTCGTGGGGTACAGATACGCAGTATTTT
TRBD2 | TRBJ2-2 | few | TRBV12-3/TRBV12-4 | CASSPFSGGSAGELFF | TGTGCCAGCAGTCCTTTTAGCGGGGGTAGTGCCGGGGAGCTGTTTTTT
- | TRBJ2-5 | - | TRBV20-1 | CSALAQETQYF | TGCAGTGCCCTAGCCCAAGAGACCCAGTACTTC
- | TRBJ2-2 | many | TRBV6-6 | CASSYLDSGELFF | TGTGCCAGCAGTTACTTGGATTCGGGGGAGCTGTTTTTT
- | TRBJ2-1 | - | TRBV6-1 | CASIQGGGVNEQFF | TGTGCCAGCATCCAGGGGGGCGGGGTCAATGAGCAGTTCTTC
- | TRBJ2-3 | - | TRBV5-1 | CASSQLGSGSLTDTQYF | TGCGCCAGCAGCCAGCTTGGATCAGGGAGTTTGACAGATACGCAGTATTTT
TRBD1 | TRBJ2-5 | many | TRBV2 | CASRGTGQETQYF | TGTGCCAGCAGGGGGACAGGACAAGAGACCCAGTACTTC
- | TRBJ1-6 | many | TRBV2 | CASSREPPYNSPLHF | TGTGCCAGCAGTAGGGAGCCTCCCTATAATTCACCCCTCCACTTT
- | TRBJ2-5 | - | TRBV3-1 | CASSQDVGARVTQYF | TGTGCCAGCAGCCAAGACGTGGGGGCACGAGTGACCCAGTACTTC
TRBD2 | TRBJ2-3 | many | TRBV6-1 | CASSSWTSGYDSTDTQYF | TGTGCCAGCAGTTCATGGACTAGCGGGTACGATAGCACAGATACGCAGTATTTT
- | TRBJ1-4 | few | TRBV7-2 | CASSQGTGAKEKLFF | TGTGCCAGCAGCCAAGGGACTGGAGCGAAAGAAAAACTGTTTTTT
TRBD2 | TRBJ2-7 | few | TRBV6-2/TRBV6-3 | CASSRRLSGTIAYEQYF | TGTGCCAGCAGCCGAAGACTAAGCGGGACGATAGCCTACGAGCAGTACTTC
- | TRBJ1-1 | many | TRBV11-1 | CASSRGHGGNTEAFF | TGTGCCAGCAGTCGAGGCCATGGGGGGAACACTGAAGCTTTCTTT
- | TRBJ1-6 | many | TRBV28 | CASSPGAAGRSPLHF | TGTGCCAGCAGTCCGGGGGCAGCAGGGCGATCACCCCTCCACTTT
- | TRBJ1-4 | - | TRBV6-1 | CASSDLQGRANEKLFF | TGTGCCAGCAGTGATTTGCAGGGGCGGGCAAATGAAAAACTGTTTTTT
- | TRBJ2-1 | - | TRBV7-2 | CASSLYEGNNEQFF | TGTGCCAGCAGCTTATATGAAGGGAACAATGAGCAGTTCTTC
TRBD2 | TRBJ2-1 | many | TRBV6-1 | CASRGEVLAGGRAYNEQFF | TGTGCCAGCAGAGGCGAGGTTTTAGCGGGAGGGAGGGCCTACAATGAGCAGTTCTTC
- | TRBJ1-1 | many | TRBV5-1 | CASSDGHNTEAFF | TGCGCCAGCAGCGATGGACATAACACTGAAGCTTTCTTT
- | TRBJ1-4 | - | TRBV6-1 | CASSASTNEKLFF | TGTGCCAGCAGTGCTTCAACTAATGAAAAACTGTTTTTT